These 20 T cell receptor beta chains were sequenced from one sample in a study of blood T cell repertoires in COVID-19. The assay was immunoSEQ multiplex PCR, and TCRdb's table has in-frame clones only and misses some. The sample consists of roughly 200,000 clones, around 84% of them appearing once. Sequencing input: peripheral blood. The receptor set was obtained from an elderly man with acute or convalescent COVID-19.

CDR3 sequence (DNA): TGTGCCAGCAGCTTAGCCCTAGCGGTTAGCACAGATACGCAGTATTTT. Translated, it gives CASSLALAVSTDTQYF. This chain uses TRBV7-2 with TRBJ2-3, with 7 bases matching TRBD2. Germline CDR1 SGHTA, CDR2 FQGNSA. CDR3 size: 16 residues. V was clipped by 0 bases and J by 0 bases; unmatched bases: 3.

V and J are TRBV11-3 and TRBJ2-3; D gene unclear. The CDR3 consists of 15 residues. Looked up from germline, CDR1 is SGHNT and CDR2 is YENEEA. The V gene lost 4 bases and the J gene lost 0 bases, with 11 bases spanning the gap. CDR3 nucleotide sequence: TGTGCCAGCAGCTCGCCAGGCTATAGCACAGATACGCAGTATTTT. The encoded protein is CASSSPGYSTDTQYF.

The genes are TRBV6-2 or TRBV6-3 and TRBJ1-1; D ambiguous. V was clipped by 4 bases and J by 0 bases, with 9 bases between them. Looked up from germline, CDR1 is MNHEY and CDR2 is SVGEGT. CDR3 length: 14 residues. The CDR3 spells CASSSSLMNTEAFF. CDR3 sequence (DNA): TGTGCCAGCAGTTCTTCCCTAATGAACACTGAAGCTTTCTTT.

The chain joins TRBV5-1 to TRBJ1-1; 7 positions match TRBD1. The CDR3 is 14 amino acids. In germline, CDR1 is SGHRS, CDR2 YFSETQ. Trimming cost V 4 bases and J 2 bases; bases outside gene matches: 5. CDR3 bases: TGCGCCAGCAGCGTGGGACAGTTTAACACTGAAGCTTTCTTT. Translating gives CASSVGQFNTEAFF.

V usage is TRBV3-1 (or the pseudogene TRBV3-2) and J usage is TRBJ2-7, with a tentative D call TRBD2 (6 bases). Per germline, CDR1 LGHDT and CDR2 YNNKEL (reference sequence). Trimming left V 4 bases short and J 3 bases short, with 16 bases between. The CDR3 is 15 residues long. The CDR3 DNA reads TGTGCCAGCAGCCGTTCCGGGACTGCCCTCTACGAGCAGTACTTC. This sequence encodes CASSRSGTALYEQYF.

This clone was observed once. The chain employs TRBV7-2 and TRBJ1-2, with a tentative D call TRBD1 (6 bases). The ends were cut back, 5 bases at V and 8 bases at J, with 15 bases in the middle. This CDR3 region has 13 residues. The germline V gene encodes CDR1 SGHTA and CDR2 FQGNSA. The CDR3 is CASSTGTIRGYTF. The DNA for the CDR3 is TGTGCCAGCAGCACCGGGACAATTAGGGGCTACACCTTC.

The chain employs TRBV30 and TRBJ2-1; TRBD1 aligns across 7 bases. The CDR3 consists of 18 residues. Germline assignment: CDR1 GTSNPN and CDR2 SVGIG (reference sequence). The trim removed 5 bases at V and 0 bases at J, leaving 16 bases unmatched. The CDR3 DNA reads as TGTGCCTGGGATTCACGGACAGGCCAACTAAGCTCCTACAATGAGCAGTTCTTC. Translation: CAWDSRTGQLSSYNEQFF.

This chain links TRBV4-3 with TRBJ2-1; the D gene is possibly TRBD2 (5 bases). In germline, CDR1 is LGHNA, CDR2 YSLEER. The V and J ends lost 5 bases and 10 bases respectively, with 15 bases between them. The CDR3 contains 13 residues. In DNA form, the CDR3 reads TGCGCCAGCAGCAAGTCTAGCCTACGCGAGCAGTTCTTC. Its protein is CASSKSSLREQFF.

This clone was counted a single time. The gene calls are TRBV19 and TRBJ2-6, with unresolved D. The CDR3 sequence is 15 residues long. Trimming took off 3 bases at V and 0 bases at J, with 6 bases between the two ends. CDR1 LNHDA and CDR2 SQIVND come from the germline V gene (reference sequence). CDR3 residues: CASSMTGSGANVLTF. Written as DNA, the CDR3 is TGTGCCAGTAGTATGACGGGCTCTGGGGCCAACGTCCTGACTTTC.

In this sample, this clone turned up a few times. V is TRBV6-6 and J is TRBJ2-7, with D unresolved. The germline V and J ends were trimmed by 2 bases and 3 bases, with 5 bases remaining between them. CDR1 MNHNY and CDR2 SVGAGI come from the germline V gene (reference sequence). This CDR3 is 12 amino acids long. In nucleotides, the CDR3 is TGTGCCAGCAGTTACGCCGGCTACGAGCAGTACTTC. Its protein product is CASSYAGYEQYF.

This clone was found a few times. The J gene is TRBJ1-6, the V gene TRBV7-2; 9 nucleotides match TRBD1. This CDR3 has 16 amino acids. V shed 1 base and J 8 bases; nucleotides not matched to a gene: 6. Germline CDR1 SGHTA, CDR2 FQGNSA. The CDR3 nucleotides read TGTGCCAGCAGCTTAGGAACAGGGGGCCGGGATTCACCCCTCCACTTT. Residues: CASSLGTGGRDSPLHF.

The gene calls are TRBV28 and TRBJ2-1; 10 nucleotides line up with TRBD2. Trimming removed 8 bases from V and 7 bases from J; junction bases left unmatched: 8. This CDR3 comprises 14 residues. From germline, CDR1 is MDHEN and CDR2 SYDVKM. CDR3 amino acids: CASPGSGRFNEQFF. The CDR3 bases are TGTGCCAGCCCGGGTAGCGGGAGGTTTAATGAGCAGTTCTTC.

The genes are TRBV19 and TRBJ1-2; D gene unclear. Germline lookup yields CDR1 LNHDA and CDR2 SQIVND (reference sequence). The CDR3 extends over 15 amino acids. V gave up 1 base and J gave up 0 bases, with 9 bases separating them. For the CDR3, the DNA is TGTGCCAGTAGTATAGGGGTCAGCGCTAACTATGGCTACACCTTC. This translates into CASSIGVSANYGYTF.

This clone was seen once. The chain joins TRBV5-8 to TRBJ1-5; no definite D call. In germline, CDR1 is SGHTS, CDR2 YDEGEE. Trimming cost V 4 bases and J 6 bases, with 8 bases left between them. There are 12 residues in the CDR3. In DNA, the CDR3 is TGTGCCAGCAGCGAGCGGGTTCAGCCCCAGCATTTT. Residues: CASSERVQPQHF.

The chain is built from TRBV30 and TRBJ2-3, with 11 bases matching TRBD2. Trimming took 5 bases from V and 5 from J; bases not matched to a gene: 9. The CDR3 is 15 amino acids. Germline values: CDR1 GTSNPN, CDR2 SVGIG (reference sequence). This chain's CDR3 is CAWVATSGKIDTQYF. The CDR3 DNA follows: TGTGCCTGGGTTGCGACTAGCGGGAAAATAGATACGCAGTATTTT.

The CDR3 DNA sequence: TGTGCCAGTAGTATTAGGCCTAGCGGGAGTTCGGCCGGGGAGCTGTTTTTT. This gives the protein CASSIRPSGSSAGELFF. The J gene is TRBJ2-2, the V gene TRBV19; 10 nucleotides agree with TRBD2. This CDR3 comprises 17 residues. V dropped 3 bases and J dropped 6; count of bases not matched to a gene: 10. Germline loops: CDR1 LNHDA, CDR2 SQIVND (reference sequence).

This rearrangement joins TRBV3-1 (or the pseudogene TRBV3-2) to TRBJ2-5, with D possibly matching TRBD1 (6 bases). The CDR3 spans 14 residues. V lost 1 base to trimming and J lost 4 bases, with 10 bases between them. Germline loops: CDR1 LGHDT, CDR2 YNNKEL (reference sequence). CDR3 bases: TGTGCCAGCAGCCAAGCAGACAGGCTAGAGACCCAGTACTTC. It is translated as CASSQADRLETQYF.

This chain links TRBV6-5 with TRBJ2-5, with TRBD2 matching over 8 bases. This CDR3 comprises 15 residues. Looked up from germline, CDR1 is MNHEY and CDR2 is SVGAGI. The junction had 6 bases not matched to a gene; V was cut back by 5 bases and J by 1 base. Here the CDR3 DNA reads TGTGCCAGCAGTAGAAAAGCGGGAGCCCAAGAGACCCAGTACTTC. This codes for CASSRKAGAQETQYF.

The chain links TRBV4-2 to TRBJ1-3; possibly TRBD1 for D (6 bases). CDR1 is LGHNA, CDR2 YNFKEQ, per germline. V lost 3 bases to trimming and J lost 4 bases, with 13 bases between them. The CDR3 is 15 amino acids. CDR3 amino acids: CASSQPTGTGNTIYF. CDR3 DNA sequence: TGTGCCAGCAGCCAGCCCACAGGGACCGGAAACACCATATATTTT.

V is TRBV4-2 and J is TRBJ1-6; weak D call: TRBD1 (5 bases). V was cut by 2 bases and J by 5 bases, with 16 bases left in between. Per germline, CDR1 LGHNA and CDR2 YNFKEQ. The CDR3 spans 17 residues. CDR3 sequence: CASSQSGRAFDNSPLHF. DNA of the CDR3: TGTGCCAGCAGCCAAAGTGGCAGGGCATTCGATAATTCACCCCTCCACTTT.